This T cell receptor (beta chain) was recovered during a study of T cells in Graves' hyperthyroidism and ophthalmopathy. The overall study: The initial diagnosis was the point when peripheral blood was collected, ahead of any treatment.

Study findings and constraints: Most clonotypes expanded in thyroid above 0.001 were likewise present in blood. By a 13 V-J model, ophthalmopathy was set apart from stable hyperthyroidism.

Hyperthyroidism had been newly diagnosed in patients aged 18 to 65, and its duration was under 2 months. Amplified regions were TCR beta CDR3 sequences from RNA transcripts. A first-round RT-PCR of the TCR CDR3 used the HTBI primer set. TCRdb reprocessed the multiplex PCR reads with MiXCR, giving one entry per CDR3 protein. The table includes some 690,000 distinct CDR3 sequences, roughly 17% detected once. This clonotype was observed a handful of times. The target antigen is unknown. This TCR came from a man aged 50 to 60 with Graves' hyperthyroidism. The sample comprised blood.

CDR3 nucleotide sequence: TGTGCCAGCAGTTACGGGTCCCCGACCGGGGAGCTGTTTTTT. Translating gives CASSYGSPTGELFF. The chain uses TRBV6-2 or TRBV6-3 and TRBJ2-2; D gene uncertain. Trimming pared 2 bases from V and 5 bases from J, leaving 9 bases between. CDR1 is MNHEY, CDR2 SVGEGT, per germline. The CDR3 loop spans 14 amino acids.